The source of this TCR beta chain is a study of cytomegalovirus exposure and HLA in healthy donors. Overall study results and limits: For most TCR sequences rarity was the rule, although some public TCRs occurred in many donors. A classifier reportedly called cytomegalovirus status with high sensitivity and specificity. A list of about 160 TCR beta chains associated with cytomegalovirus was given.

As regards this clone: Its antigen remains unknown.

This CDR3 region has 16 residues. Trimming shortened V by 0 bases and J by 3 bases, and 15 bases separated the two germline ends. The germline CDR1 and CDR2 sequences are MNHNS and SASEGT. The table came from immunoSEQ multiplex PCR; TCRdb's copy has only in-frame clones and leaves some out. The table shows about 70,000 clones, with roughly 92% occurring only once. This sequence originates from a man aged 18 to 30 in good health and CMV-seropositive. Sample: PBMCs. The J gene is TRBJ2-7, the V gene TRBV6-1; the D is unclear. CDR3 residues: CASSEASTAQFYEQYF. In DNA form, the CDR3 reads TGTGCCAGCAGTGAAGCGTCGACTGCCCAGTTCTACGAGCAGTACTTC.